This is a list of T cell receptor beta chains from one sample in a study of CD8 T cells in ankylosing spondylitis. TCRdb analysed the 5' RACE reads with MiXCR anew, one entry per CDR3 protein. The repertoire includes around 490,000 distinct CDR3 sequences, about 5.4% of them detected once, and approximately 4% sits in the top ten. Sequenced sample: blood, either unsorted or a sorted T cell fraction (not recorded which). These receptors were taken from a male donor with ankylosing spondylitis. Each CDR3 is given with its conserved first and last residue.

CDR3: CASTLFSVDTQYF
V: TRBV7-2

CDR3: CASSQGGLPQQFF
V: TRBV4-2

CDR3: CATSREGQGGWYNEQFF
V: TRBV15

CDR3: CASSFLTETQYF
V: TRBV7-2

CDR3: CASSTGGSGIPFYNEQFF
V: TRBV21-1

CDR3: CASSLYGTNTEAFF
V: TRBV5-1

CDR3: CATSDFSGNTGELFF
V: TRBV24-1

CDR3: CASSPGLSSYEQYF
V: TRBV28

CDR3: CASSQEEGGWGSYNEQFF
V: TRBV4-3

CDR3: CASSYGGYSYNEQFF
V: TRBV6-5

CDR3: CASSPGLHNEQFF
V: TRBV18

CDR3: CASSAGQGVSADTQYF
V: TRBV5-1

CDR3: CASSYSAGARTYEQYF
V: TRBV6-5

CDR3: CASSYLRQGSGNTIYF
V: TRBV5-5

CDR3: CASTRTGTGSYEQYF
V: TRBV27

CDR3: CASRLRLAGSTDTQYF
V: TRBV28

CDR3: CASKGSKGNGYTF
V: TRBV9

CDR3: CASSLVLGQINNEQFF
V: TRBV5-1

CDR3: CASSFGTGELFF
V: TRBV7-9

CDR3: CATSRAPGQGPGELFF
V: TRBV15

CDR3: CSCRQPSTDTQYF
V: TRBV29-1

CDR3: CASSPRDRMNTEAFF
V: TRBV12-3/TRBV12-4

CDR3: CASRSGQSNTEAFF
V: TRBV7-9

CDR3: CSAMDPGHNYEQYF
V: TRBV20-1

CDR3: CASSSTGHEQYF
V: TRBV12-3/TRBV12-4

CDR3: CASRVAGTSEQFF
V: TRBV27

CDR3: CASRRRDYLTGELFF
V: TRBV6-2/TRBV6-3

CDR3: CASSLSPTTNTEAFF
V: TRBV6-5

CDR3: CASRGDRGPREQYF
V: TRBV6-2/TRBV6-3

CDR3: CASSLDSGGVTDTQYF
V: TRBV5-1

CDR3: CASSMTGVYGYTF
V: TRBV14

CDR3: CASSRGGARADTQYF
V: TRBV6-4

CDR3: CASSFWGSTDTQYF
V: TRBV28

CDR3: CSANMGRSGNTIYF
V: TRBV20-1

CDR3: CASSGGIHDDEQFF
V: TRBV12-3/TRBV12-4

CDR3: CASSGRTGGSNQPQHF
V: TRBV2

CDR3: CAISDSIYYEQYF
V: TRBV10-3

CDR3: CATTSQGATEAFF
V: TRBV24-1

CDR3: CASSLGRLAGYYGETQYF
V: TRBV11-2

CDR3: CASSRAGQGNQPQHF
V: TRBV7-9

CDR3: CASSLGAINTEAFF
V: TRBV5-1

CDR3: CASSWDRGGYSPLHF
V: TRBV7-2

CDR3: CASSRGDRGYSNEQFF
V: TRBV5-1

CDR3: CASSQAFRSDTQYF
V: TRBV14

CDR3: CASSFGRQGARETQYF
V: TRBV5-4

CDR3: CASSSIEWTSTDTQYF
V: TRBV7-2

CDR3: CASSLWRGPDTQYF
V: TRBV5-1

CDR3: CSAGVPSGNTIYF
V: TRBV20-1

CDR3: CSAARDSTDTQYF
V: TRBV29-1

CDR3: CSARGGRGDYNEQFF
V: TRBV20-1

CDR3: CASSELGKNEQFF
V: TRBV25-1

CDR3: CASSIWLAGENEQFF
V: TRBV5-1

CDR3: CASSQLGLEYNEQFF
V: TRBV4-1

CDR3: CASQELQGAWGTQYF
V: TRBV27

CDR3: CASSFRSGGTEAFF
V: TRBV5-1

CDR3: CSALGPYEQYF
V: TRBV20-1

CDR3: CSARDLRTGNQPQHF
V: TRBV20-1

CDR3: CASGFSGANVLTF
V: TRBV12-5

CDR3: CASSPGVGQPQHF
V: TRBV7-8